Listed below are T cell receptor beta chains from one sample, sequenced in a study of Ad26.COV2.S vaccination and SARS-CoV-2 variants. Produced via immunoSEQ multiplex PCR; TCRdb's table is partial and in-frame only. Among about 390,000 clones listed, around 85% were seen once. The sequencing here drew on peripheral blood, taken in a trial of Ad26.COV2.S vaccine versus placebo. These receptors all stem from a person between 18 and 60 years old who received the Ad26.COV2.S COVID-19 vaccine or a placebo. Both conserved end residues are part of each CDR3. A D gene is named only where the DNA matches it firmly. Only some rows state a clone size, as once, few, many or a class for expanded clones.

j_gene	v_gene	d_gene	abundance	CDR3aa	CDR3nt
TRBJ1-4	TRBV6-5	NA	NA	CASSYAMFTNEKLFF	TGTGCCAGCAGTTACGCGATGTTCACTAATGAAAAACTGTTTTTT
TRBJ2-7	TRBV5-1	TRBD2	NA	CASSPGLAGTYEQYF	TGCGCCAGCAGCCCGGGACTAGCGGGGACCTACGAGCAGTACTTC
TRBJ2-3	TRBV3-1/TRBV3-2	NA	NA	CASSRSRTDTQYF	TGTGCCAGCAGCCGATCGCGGACAGATACGCAGTATTTT
TRBJ2-1	TRBV19	NA	NA	CASSISHRDTTFSEQFF	TGTGCCAGTAGTATAAGTCACCGGGACACTACCTTCAGTGAGCAGTTCTTC
TRBJ2-7	TRBV7-9	NA	NA	CASSLAGVYEQYF	TGTGCCAGCAGCTTAGCAGGGGTCTACGAGCAGTACTTC
TRBJ2-5	TRBV4-2	TRBD2	NA	CASSQGTSGGGETQYF	TGTGCCAGCAGCCAAGGGACTAGCGGGGGGGGAGAGACCCAGTACTTC
TRBJ1-4	TRBV19	TRBD1	NA	CASSKSGGTNEKLFF	TGTGCCAGTAGTAAGTCAGGGGGCACAAATGAAAAACTGTTTTTT
TRBJ2-2	TRBV4-1	NA	NA	CASSSRVNTGELFF	TGCGCCAGCAGTTCCAGGGTAAACACCGGGGAGCTGTTTTTT
TRBJ2-7	TRBV6-5	TRBD1	NA	CASTTDRGPEQYF	TGTGCCAGCACAACGGACAGGGGACCCGAGCAGTACTTC
TRBJ1-4	TRBV4-1	NA	medium-sized	CASSQWGAANEKLFF	TGCGCCAGCAGCCAATGGGGTGCAGCTAATGAAAAACTGTTTTTT
TRBJ2-7	TRBV11-2	TRBD1	NA	CASSVTGAHEQYF	TGTGCCAGCAGCGTTACAGGGGCCCACGAGCAGTACTTC
TRBJ2-1	TRBV6-2/TRBV6-3	TRBD2	NA	CASSPWTSSYNEQFF	TGTGCCAGCAGCCCATGGACTAGCTCCTACAATGAGCAGTTCTTC
TRBJ1-5	TRBV6-5	NA	NA	CASSYDPDNQPQHF	TGTGCCAGCAGTTACGACCCAGATAATCAGCCCCAGCATTTT
TRBJ2-1	TRBV14	NA	NA	CASSQTGLSEQFF	TGTGCCAGCAGCCAAACAGGGTTATCTGAGCAGTTCTTC
TRBJ1-6	TRBV5-6	NA	NA	CASSLGGGPLHF	TGTGCCAGCAGCTTGGGGGGCGGACCCCTCCACTTT
TRBJ2-5	TRBV2	TRBD2	NA	CATRLAAFQETQYF	TGTGCCACCCGACTAGCGGCTTTCCAAGAGACCCAGTACTTC
TRBJ2-6	TRBV5-6	NA	once	CASSLGFFDSGANVLTF	TGTGCCAGCAGCTTGGGTTTCTTCGACTCTGGGGCCAACGTCCTGACTTTC